The 3 T cell receptor beta chains below come from one sample, sequenced in a study of blood T cells in healthy people across ages. A sample-barcoded 5' primer and a J-beta primer mix were used in a second PCR of about 6 to 12 cycles. TCRdb itself ran the 5' RACE reads through MiXCR, one entry per CDR3 protein. The sample has roughly 800,000 distinct CDR3 sequences; more than 45% are singletons. Material for sequencing was blood. These receptor sequences come from a man aged 30 to 39 in good health.

The V gene is TRBV12-3 or TRBV12-4, the J gene TRBJ2-3; 10 bases map to TRBD2. The CDR3 runs to 14 residues. With 6 bases clipped from V and 3 bases from J, the junction kept 3 bases outside the gene matches. The CDR3 region is CASRLTSGTDTQYF. CDR3 DNA sequence: TGTGCCAGCAGACTGACTAGCGGGACAGATACGCAGTATTTT.

The J gene is TRBJ1-2, the V gene TRBV2; 7 positions agree with TRBD1. The J segment lost 12 bases and the V segment lost 6 bases, leaving 4 bases of the junction unmatched. The germline gives CDR1 SNHLY, CDR2 FYNNEI. CDR3 length: 10 residues. The CDR3 region is CASSLQGNTF. In DNA form, the CDR3 reads TGTGCCAGCAGCCTACAGGGGAACACCTTC.

The chain is built from TRBV27 and TRBJ1-1; D gene uncertain. The V gene lost 7 bases and the J gene lost 7 bases, with 10 bases spanning the gap. CDR3 length equals 11 residues. Germline values: CDR1 MNHEY, CDR2 SMNVEV (reference sequence). CDR3 amino acids: CASTGVVEAFF. The CDR3 DNA follows: TGTGCCAGCACCGGGGTTGTTGAAGCTTTCTTT.